The clone carrying this T cell receptor beta chain has a handful of counts. A read error may produce the germline difference seen at one junction end. Amplification yielded TCR beta CDR3 regions, with RNA transcripts as the source. The HTBI primer set was used in a first-round RT-PCR of the TCR CDR3. TCRdb re-analysed the multiplex PCR reads in MiXCR, keeping a single row per CDR3 protein. The sample holds fewer than 650,000 distinct CDR3 sequences, 12% to 15% seen once. The data stem from a study of T cells in Graves' hyperthyroidism and ophthalmopathy. The CDR3 consists of 14 residues. Germline V gene data show CDR1 as SGDLS and CDR2 as YYNGEE.

The sequence came from a woman between 40 and 50 years old with Graves' hyperthyroidism. The chain uses TRBV9 and TRBJ2-3; D possibly corresponds to TRBD2 (6 bases). Material for sequencing was blood. CDR3 nucleotide sequence: TGTACCAGCAGCGTCGGCAGAGCGGGAGATACGCAGTATTTT. Its protein is CTSSVGRAGDTQYF.